A selection of T cell receptor beta chains follows, all from one sample in a study of cytotoxic CD8 clonotypes in ibrutinib-treated CLL. Sequencing used immunoSEQ multiplex PCR; TCRdb keeps in-frame clones, though not all of them. Among about 72,000 clones listed, 75% to 85% were seen once. The sample consisted of PBMCs, taken at disease progression, from a patient treated with ibrutinib. The receptors here all came from a human donor with chronic lymphocytic leukemia. Each CDR3 is given with its conserved first and last residue. D genes are given only for firm matches. Clone size, where shown, is once, few, many, or a class for clones that have expanded.

>NA|NA|TRBJ1-1|TRBV10-2
CASSESRWGYTEAFF
TGCGCCAGCAGTGAGTCGCGTTGGGGATACACTGAAGCTTTCTTT
>NA|NA|TRBJ2-7|TRBV5-1
CASRWDPGSYEQYF
TGCGCCTCCCGGTGGGACCCGGGGTCCTACGAGCAGTACTTC
>NA|NA|TRBJ1-1|TRBV5-1
CASSPMAGLRDTEAFF
TGCGCCAGCAGCCCGATGGCAGGTTTAAGGGACACTGAAGCTTTCTTT
>TRBD1|NA|TRBJ2-1|TRBV11-2
CASSLVGQPYNEQFF
TGTGCCAGCAGCTTAGTGGGACAGCCCTACAATGAGCAGTTCTTC
>NA|NA|TRBJ1-1|TRBV5-1
CASSLVEAAEAFF
TGCGCCAGCAGCTTGGTGGAGGCAGCTGAAGCTTTCTTT
>NA|few|TRBJ2-5|TRBV5-1
CASSLALRGETQYF
TGCGCCAGCAGCTTGGCCTTGCGCGGGGAGACCCAGTACTTC
>NA|NA|TRBJ1-3|TRBV6-1
CASSEEWGRDTIYF
TGTGCCAGCAGTGAAGAATGGGGGAGAGACACCATATATTTT
>TRBD1|NA|TRBJ1-1|TRBV27
CASRGTGLNTEAFF
TGTGCCAGCAGAGGGACAGGGTTGAACACTGAAGCTTTCTTT
>NA|NA|TRBJ1-5|TRBV27
CASSSGWGGNQPQHF
TGTGCCAGCAGTTCGGGCTGGGGAGGCAATCAGCCCCAGCATTTT
>NA|NA|TRBJ1-1|TRBV30
CAWGIESGVPGAFF
TGTGCCTGGGGGATAGAGAGCGGGGTGCCTGGAGCTTTCTTT
>TRBD1|NA|TRBJ1-5|TRBV28
CASSSPGDRYSNQPQHF
TGTGCCAGCAGCTCCCCGGGGGACAGGTATAGCAATCAGCCCCAGCATTTT
>NA|NA|TRBJ2-7|TRBV10-1
CASSEGGSYEQYF
TGCGCCAGCAGTGAGGGGGGGTCCTACGAGCAGTACTTC
>TRBD1|NA|TRBJ1-5|TRBV2
CASSAGQLSNQPQHF
TGTGCCAGCAGTGCGGGACAGTTGAGCAATCAGCCCCAGCATTTT
>NA|NA|TRBJ2-1|TRBV30
CAWSVLGTSYNEQFF
TGTGCCTGGAGTGTGTTAGGGACCTCCTACAATGAGCAGTTCTTC
>NA|few|TRBJ1-4|TRBV6-5
CASSRGGGRNEKLFF
TGTGCCAGCAGCCGCGGGGGGGGGCGGAATGAAAAACTGTTTTTT
>TRBD2|NA|TRBJ2-1|TRBV10-1
CASSALAGEVYNEQFF
TGCGCCAGCAGTGCCCTAGCGGGAGAAGTCTACAATGAGCAGTTCTTC
>TRBD1|NA|TRBJ2-5|TRBV18
CASSRTGEETQYF
TGTGCCAGCTCTCGGACAGGGGAAGAGACCCAGTACTTC
>NA|NA|TRBJ2-2|TRBV10-3
CAIIEGRRNTGELFF
TGTGCCATCATTGAGGGGAGGAGAAACACCGGGGAGCTGTTTTTT
>TRBD2|NA|TRBJ2-7|TRBV28
CASSLHFVRGVLSYEQYF
TGTGCCAGCAGTTTACATTTCGTTCGGGGGGTTCTCTCCTACGAGCAGTACTTC